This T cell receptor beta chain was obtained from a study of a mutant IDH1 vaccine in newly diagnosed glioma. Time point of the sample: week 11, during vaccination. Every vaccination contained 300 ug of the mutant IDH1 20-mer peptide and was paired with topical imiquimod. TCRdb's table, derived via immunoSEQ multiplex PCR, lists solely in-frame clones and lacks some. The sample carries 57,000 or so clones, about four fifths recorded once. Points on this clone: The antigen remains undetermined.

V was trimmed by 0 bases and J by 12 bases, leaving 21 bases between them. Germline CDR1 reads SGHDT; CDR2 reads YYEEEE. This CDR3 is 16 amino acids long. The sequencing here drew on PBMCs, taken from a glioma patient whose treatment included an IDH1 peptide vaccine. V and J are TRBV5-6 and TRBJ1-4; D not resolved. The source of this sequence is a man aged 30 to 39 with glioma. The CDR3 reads CASSLVGGWSGGELFF. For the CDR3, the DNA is TGTGCCAGCAGCTTGGTCGGAGGGTGGAGTGGTGGTGAACTGTTTTTT.